This T cell receptor beta chain originates from a study of blood T cell repertoires in COVID-19. Across the study: Donors in the United States, Italy and Spain gave samples during acute or convalescent COVID-19. Sources were T cells, B-cell-depleted T cells, or PBMCs; the material itself was cDNA or gDNA.

Here immunoSEQ multiplex PCR was the method, and the copy in TCRdb shows in-frame clones only, minus some. The table has about 69,000 clones, 65% to 90% seen once. Germline V gene sequence: CDR1 LNHDA, CDR2 SQIVND (reference sequence). The CDR3 consists of 13 residues. The junction had 6 bases not matched to a gene; V was cut back by 10 bases and J by 5 bases. The source material was peripheral blood. The rearrangement links TRBV19 to TRBJ1-5; 9 bases map to TRBD1. The receptor was derived from a man aged 80 or over with acute or convalescent COVID-19. The CDR3 coding sequence is TGTGCCACCCGGGACAGGGATTATCAGCCCCAGCATTTT. As protein: CATRDRDYQPQHF.